The present TCR beta chain was sequenced within a study of blood T cell repertoires in COVID-19. On the study more broadly: Samples taken during acute and convalescent COVID-19 were collected in the United States, Italy and Spain. Sample material is recorded as cDNA or gDNA derived from T cells, B-cell-depleted T cells, or PBMCs.

Per the germline V gene, CDR1 is SGHRS and CDR2 is YFSETQ. This CDR3 is built from 14 residues. V gave up 4 bases and J gave up 5 bases; unmatched junction bases: 4. Authors' analysis steps: Estimated nucleated cell counts came from reference gene primer amplification. Generated by immunoSEQ multiplex PCR, the TCRdb table keeps only in-frame clones and is missing some. V and J calls and clone size are as listed in that table; D and trimming were resolved from the DNA. The top ten clones hold over 11% of a sample with some 160,000 clones, about 77% of them seen once. The chain links TRBV5-1 to TRBJ2-7, with TRBD2 identical over 12 bases. The origin of this receptor is a woman older than 75 with acute or convalescent COVID-19. Sequencing was performed on peripheral blood. The DNA for the CDR3 is TGCGCCAGCAGCCTAGCGGGAGGGCAAAACGAGCAGTACTTC. It encodes CASSLAGGQNEQYF. Full variable domain (outside the CDR3, taken from reference TRBV5-1 and TRBJ2-7): KAGVTQTPRYLIKTRGQQVTLSCSPISGHRSVSWYQQTPGQGLQFLFEYFSETQRNKGNFPGRFSGRQFSNSRSEMNVSTLELGDSALYLCASSLAGGQNEQYFGPGTRLTVT.